This T cell receptor beta chain was documented in a study of response to subunit inactivated influenza vaccine. Study findings and constraints: The authors put forward the suggestion that each seasonal influenza vaccination may bring in only a limited number of new T cells.

TCRdb ran MiXCR on the RT-PCR reads and lists one entry per CDR3 protein. The sample has around 760,000 distinct CDR3 sequences, approximately 15% seen once; the top ten hold 6% to 7%. The CDR3 totals 15 residues. Losses at the gene ends were 6 bases for V and 2 bases for J; bases not matched to a gene: 7. This clonotype appeared a few times. The target antigen is unknown. The sample here was PBMCs from blood, taken 14 days before vaccination. The chain joins TRBV12-3 or TRBV12-4 to TRBJ1-2, with TRBD1 identical over 9 bases. This sequence was found in a man in his forties or fifties who received an inactivated influenza vaccine. This chain's CDR3 is CASRRTGTGNYGYTF. In DNA form, the CDR3 reads TGTGCCAGCAGAAGGACCGGGACAGGGAACTATGGCTACACCTTC.